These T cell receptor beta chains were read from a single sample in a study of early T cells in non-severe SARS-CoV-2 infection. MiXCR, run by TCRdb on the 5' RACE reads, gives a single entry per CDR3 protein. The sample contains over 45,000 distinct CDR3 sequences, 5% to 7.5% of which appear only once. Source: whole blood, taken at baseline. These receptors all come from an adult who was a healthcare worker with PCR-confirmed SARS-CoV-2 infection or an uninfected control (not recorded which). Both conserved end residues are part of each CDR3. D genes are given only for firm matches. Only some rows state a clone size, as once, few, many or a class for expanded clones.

CDR3: CASSLRPSSYNEQFF; DNA: TGTGCCAGCAGCCTCCGGCCGAGCTCCTACAATGAGCAGTTCTTC; V: TRBV11-3; D: NA; size: few; J: TRBJ2-1
CDR3: CASSLGLTYEQYF; DNA: TGTGCCAGCAGCTTGGGGCTTACCTACGAGCAGTACTTC; V: TRBV5-4; D: NA; size: many; J: TRBJ2-7
CDR3: CASTLQGTGVTEAFF; DNA: TGTGCCAGCACCTTACAGGGAACGGGCGTCACTGAAGCTTTCTTT; V: TRBV7-6; D: NA; size: few; J: TRBJ1-1
CDR3: CASSLEGTSGAEAFF; DNA: TGTGCCAGCAGCTTAGAAGGGACCTCGGGGGCTGAAGCTTTCTTT; V: TRBV7-2; D: NA; size: many; J: TRBJ1-1
CDR3: CASSPPMSTDTQYF; DNA: TGTGCCAGCTCACCACCGATGAGCACAGATACGCAGTATTTT; V: TRBV18; D: NA; size: many; J: TRBJ2-3
CDR3: CASSRGGGQPQHF; DNA: TGTGCCAGCAGCAGGGGAGGGGGACAGCCCCAGCATTTT; V: TRBV2; D: NA; size: many; J: TRBJ1-5
CDR3: CASSEGVTGYEQYF; DNA: TGTGCCAGCAGTGAAGGGGTGACAGGCTACGAGCAGTACTTC; V: TRBV6-1; D: NA; size: NA; J: TRBJ2-7
CDR3: CASSLTFREQYF; DNA: TGTGCCAGCAGCTTAACTTTCAGGGAGCAGTACTTC; V: TRBV7-6; D: NA; size: many; J: TRBJ2-7
CDR3: CAIGSQQSTDTQYF; DNA: TGTGCCATCGGGTCCCAGCAAAGCACAGATACGCAGTATTTT; V: TRBV10-3; D: NA; size: many; J: TRBJ2-3
CDR3: CASSRDPRTDTQYF; DNA: TGTGCCAGCAGCCGGGACCCGAGGACAGATACGCAGTATTTT; V: TRBV13; D: NA; size: NA; J: TRBJ2-3
CDR3: CSAGVTYTQYF; DNA: TGCAGTGCGGGGGTAACTTATACGCAGTATTTT; V: TRBV20-1; D: NA; size: many; J: TRBJ2-3
CDR3: CASSKTGAQPQHF; DNA: TGTGCCAGCAGCAAAACAGGGGCTCAGCCCCAGCATTTT; V: TRBV7-9; D: TRBD1; size: NA; J: TRBJ1-5
CDR3: CSARDQGTLTGELFF; DNA: TGCAGTGCTAGAGACCAGGGAACGTTAACCGGGGAGCTGTTTTTT; V: TRBV20-1; D: NA; size: many; J: TRBJ2-2
CDR3: CASSQAGAGLDTQYF; DNA: TGTGCCAGCAGCCAAGCGGGGGCCGGACTAGATACGCAGTATTTT; V: TRBV3-1; D: NA; size: NA; J: TRBJ2-3
CDR3: CSVKTGNGPDTQYF; DNA: TGCAGCGTCAAAACAGGGAACGGTCCAGATACGCAGTATTTT; V: TRBV29-1; D: NA; size: many; J: TRBJ2-3
CDR3: CSARSGPMNTEAFF; DNA: TGCAGTGCTAGGTCCGGGCCCATGAACACTGAAGCTTTCTTT; V: TRBV20-1; D: NA; size: few; J: TRBJ1-1
CDR3: CASSVQGASSPLHF; DNA: TGTGCCAGCAGCGTACAGGGGGCTAGTTCACCCCTCCACTTT; V: TRBV5-5; D: TRBD1; size: many; J: TRBJ1-6
CDR3: CASSFSGSTDTQYF; DNA: TGTGCCAGCAGTTTTAGCGGAAGCACAGATACGCAGTATTTT; V: TRBV28; D: NA; size: NA; J: TRBJ2-3
CDR3: CASSQSSGGGSYNEQFF; DNA: TGCGCCAGCAGTCAGTCGTCTGGCGGGGGCTCCTACAATGAGCAGTTCTTC; V: TRBV5-1; D: TRBD2; size: NA; J: TRBJ2-1
CDR3: CSTRDPRQETQYF; DNA: TGCAGTACCCGGGATCCCCGTCAAGAGACCCAGTACTTC; V: TRBV20-1; D: NA; size: many; J: TRBJ2-5